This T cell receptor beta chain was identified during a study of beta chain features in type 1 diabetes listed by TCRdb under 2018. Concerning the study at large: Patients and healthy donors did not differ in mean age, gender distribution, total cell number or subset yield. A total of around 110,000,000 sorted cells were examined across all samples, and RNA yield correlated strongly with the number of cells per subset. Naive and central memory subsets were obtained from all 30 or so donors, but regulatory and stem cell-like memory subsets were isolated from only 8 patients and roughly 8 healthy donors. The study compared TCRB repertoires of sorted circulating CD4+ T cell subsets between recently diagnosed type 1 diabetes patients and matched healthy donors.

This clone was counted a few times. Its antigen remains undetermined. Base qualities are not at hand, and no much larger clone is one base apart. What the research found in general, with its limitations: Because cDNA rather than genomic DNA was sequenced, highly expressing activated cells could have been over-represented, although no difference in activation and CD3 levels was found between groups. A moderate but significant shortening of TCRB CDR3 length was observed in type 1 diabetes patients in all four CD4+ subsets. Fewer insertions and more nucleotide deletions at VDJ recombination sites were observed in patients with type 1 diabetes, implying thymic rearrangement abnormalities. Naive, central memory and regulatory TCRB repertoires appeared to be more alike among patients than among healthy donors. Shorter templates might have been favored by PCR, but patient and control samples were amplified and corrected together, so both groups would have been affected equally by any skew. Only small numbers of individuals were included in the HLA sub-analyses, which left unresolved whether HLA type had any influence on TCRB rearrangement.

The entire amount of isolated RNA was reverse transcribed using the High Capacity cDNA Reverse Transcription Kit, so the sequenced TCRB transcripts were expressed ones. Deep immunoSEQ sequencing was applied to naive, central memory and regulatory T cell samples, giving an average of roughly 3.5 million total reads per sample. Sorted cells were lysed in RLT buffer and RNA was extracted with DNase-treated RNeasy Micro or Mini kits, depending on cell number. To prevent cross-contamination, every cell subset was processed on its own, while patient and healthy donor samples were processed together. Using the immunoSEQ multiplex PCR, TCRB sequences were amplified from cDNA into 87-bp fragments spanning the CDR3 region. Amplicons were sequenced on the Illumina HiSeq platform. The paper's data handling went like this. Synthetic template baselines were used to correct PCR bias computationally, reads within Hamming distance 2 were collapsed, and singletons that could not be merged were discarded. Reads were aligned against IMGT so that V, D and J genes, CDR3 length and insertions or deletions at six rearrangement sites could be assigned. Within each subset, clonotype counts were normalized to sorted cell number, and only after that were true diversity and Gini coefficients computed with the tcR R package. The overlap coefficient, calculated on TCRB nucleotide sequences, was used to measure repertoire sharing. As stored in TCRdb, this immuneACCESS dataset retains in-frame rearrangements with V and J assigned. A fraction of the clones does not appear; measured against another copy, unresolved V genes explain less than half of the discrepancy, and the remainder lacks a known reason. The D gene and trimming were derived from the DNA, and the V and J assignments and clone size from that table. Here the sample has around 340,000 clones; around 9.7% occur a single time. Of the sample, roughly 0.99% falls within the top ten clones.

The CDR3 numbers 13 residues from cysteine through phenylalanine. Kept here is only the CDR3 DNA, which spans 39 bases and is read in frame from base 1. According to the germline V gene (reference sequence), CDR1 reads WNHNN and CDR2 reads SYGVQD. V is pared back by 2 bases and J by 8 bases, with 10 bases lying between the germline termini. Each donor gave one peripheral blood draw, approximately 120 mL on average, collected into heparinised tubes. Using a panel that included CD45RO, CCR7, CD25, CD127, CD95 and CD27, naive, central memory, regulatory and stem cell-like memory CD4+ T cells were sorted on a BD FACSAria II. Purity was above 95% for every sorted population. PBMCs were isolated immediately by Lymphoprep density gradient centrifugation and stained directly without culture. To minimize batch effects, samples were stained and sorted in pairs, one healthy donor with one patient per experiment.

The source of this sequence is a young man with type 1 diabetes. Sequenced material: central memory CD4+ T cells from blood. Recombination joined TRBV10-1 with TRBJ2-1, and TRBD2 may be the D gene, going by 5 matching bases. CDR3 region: CASSEADSDEQFF. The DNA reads TGCGCCAGCAGTGAGGCTGATAGCGATGAGCAGTTCTTC.